What follows are 28 T cell receptor beta chains derived from one specimen sequenced in a study of neurological immune-mediated disorders. MiXCR was run by TCRdb on the 5' RACE reads, yielding one entry per CDR3 protein. The sample comprises around 79,000 distinct CDR3 sequences, approximately 14% of which are singletons, and 6% to 7% rests with the top ten. Sequencing was carried out using PBMCs. These receptors were taken from a woman in her forties or fifties in good health.

This clonotype was seen many times. The V call is TRBV3-1, the J call TRBJ2-2, with unresolved D. This CDR3 spans 15 amino acids. V lost 0 bases and J 9 bases, leaving 14 bases between the germline ends. Germline loops: CDR1 LGHDT, CDR2 YNNKEL (reference sequence). CDR3 in DNA: TGTGCCAGCAGCCAAGATGTCCTTAGCACGCGGGAGCTGTTTTTT. Translated: CASSQDVLSTRELFF.

This clonotype occurred many times. This chain connects TRBV7-3 to TRBJ1-1, with D tentatively TRBD1 (5 bases). From germline, CDR1 is SGHTA and CDR2 FQGTGA. This CDR3 region has 14 residues. V dropped 1 base and J dropped 4 bases, with 10 bases sitting between them. As DNA, the CDR3 is TGTGCCAGCAGCTTAAATGGGGGACCCACTGAAGCTTTCTTT. Encoded protein: CASSLNGGPTEAFF.

This clonotype was found many times. The chain combines TRBV20-1 with TRBJ1-5; 11 bases align to TRBD1. The CDR3 consists of 15 residues. The V gene's germline CDR1 is DFQATT and CDR2 SNEGSKA (reference sequence). Trimming cost V 5 bases and J 1 base; bases outside gene matches: 4. The chain's CDR3 is CSAGQGALSNQPQHF. The CDR3 region has the DNA TGCAGTGCTGGACAGGGGGCGTTAAGCAATCAGCCCCAGCATTTT.

This clonotype was counted at least ten times. The chain recombines TRBV20-1 with TRBJ1-2, with D hard to call. V dropped 3 bases and J dropped 10 bases, with 18 bases sitting between them. Germline loops: CDR1 DFQATT, CDR2 SNEGSKA (reference sequence). The CDR3 consists of 13 residues. The CDR3 bases are TGCAGTGCTAGCCGACGCGGATTGAGAGACTACACCTTC. Its protein product is CSASRRGLRDYTF.

This clonotype showed up just a few times. A much larger clone sits a single nucleotide away, making a read error possible. The CDR3 here is CVSDRRGTGELFF. The CDR3 DNA reads as TGTGTCAGCGATCGTCGGGGCACCGGGGAGCTGTTTTTT. The chain employs TRBV7-2 and TRBJ2-2; the D gene is possibly TRBD2 (5 bases). The CDR3 is 13 amino acids. Germline CDR1 and CDR2: SGHTA and FQGNSA. Full variable domain (missing parts from reference TRBV7-2 and TRBJ2-2): GAGVSQSPSNKVTEKGKDVELRCDPISGHTALYWYRQSLGQGLEFLIYFQGNSAPDKSGLPSDRFSAERTGGSVSTLTIQRTQQEDSAVYLCVSDRRGTGELFFGEGSRLTVL.

This clonotype was picked up many times. The chain joins TRBV29-1 to TRBJ2-3; D gene ambiguous. Germline V gene data show CDR1 as SQVTM and CDR2 as ANQGSEA. The CDR3 has 14 residues. With 3 bases removed from V and 6 bases from J, the gap between germline ends came to 16 bases. In DNA, the CDR3 is TGCAGCGTTGAGTCGGGCCTCCGTGTTGATACGCAGTATTTT. It translates to CSVESGLRVDTQYF.

This clonotype was counted many times. V is TRBV3-1 and J is TRBJ2-5; possibly TRBD2 for D (6 bases). Germline CDR1 LGHDT, CDR2 YNNKEL (reference sequence). This CDR3 comprises 15 residues. The V and J ends lost 4 bases and 6 bases respectively, with 18 bases between them. The CDR3 region is CASSPVRELTKTQYF. CDR3 DNA sequence: TGTGCCAGCAGCCCGGTCCGGGAGCTGACGAAGACCCAGTACTTC.

This clonotype has at least ten counts. The V and J genes are TRBV3-1 and TRBJ2-1; D call uncertain. Trimming removed 3 bases at V and 5 bases at J, with 11 bases between. This CDR3 comprises 14 residues. Germline CDR1 reads LGHDT; CDR2 reads YNNKEL (reference sequence). The CDR3 region is CASSHRTPDNEQFF. In DNA form, the CDR3 reads TGTGCCAGCAGCCACCGGACCCCGGACAATGAGCAGTTCTTC.

This clonotype was seen many times. V is TRBV5-1 and J is TRBJ1-1, with D unresolved. The CDR3 has 12 residues. The germline V gene has CDR1 SGHRS and CDR2 YFSETQ. Trimming pared 1 base from V and 3 bases from J, leaving 4 bases between. CDR3: CASSLTDTEAFF. The DNA for the CDR3 is TGCGCCAGCAGCTTGACAGACACTGAAGCTTTCTTT.

This chain links TRBV29-1 with TRBJ1-1; D is undetermined. The V gene's germline CDR1 is SQVTM and CDR2 ANQGSEA. The CDR3 contains 12 residues. Trimming removed 7 bases at V and 1 base at J, with 10 bases between. Here the CDR3 DNA reads TGCAGCGGGATCCGGGGGAACACTGAAGCTTTCTTT. It specifies CSGIRGNTEAFF.

The chain combines TRBV2 with TRBJ2-3; TRBD2 is a possible D gene (6 bases). The CDR3 is 15 amino acids. Germline CDR1 is SNHLY and CDR2 is FYNNEI. V lost 6 bases, J lost 4 bases, and 17 bases lay in between. CDR3 region: CASSEPGVASDTQYF. CDR3 coding DNA: TGTGCCAGCAGCGAACCGGGAGTCGCGTCAGATACGCAGTATTTT.

This clonotype was seen repeatedly, ten times or more. The CDR3 region is CASSLSTGGQGDGYTF. CDR3 DNA: TGCGCCAGCAGCTTAAGTACAGGGGGCCAAGGTGATGGCTACACCTTC. This rearrangement joins TRBV5-1 to TRBJ1-2; 9 bases are a match to TRBD1. V shed 2 bases, J shed 6 bases, and the junction held 11 bases outside the gene matches. The CDR3 is 16 amino acids. The V gene's germline CDR1 is SGHRS and CDR2 YFSETQ.

This clonotype was recorded many times. The V call is TRBV29-1, the J call TRBJ2-7; TRBD2 matches 7 bases. There are 15 residues in the CDR3. V was clipped by 2 bases and J by 0 bases; unmatched bases: 7. Looked up from germline, CDR1 is SQVTM and CDR2 is ANQGSEA. This CDR3 is CSVEFLRESSYEQYF. The CDR3 DNA follows: TGCAGCGTTGAATTCCTGCGGGAGAGCTCCTACGAGCAGTACTTC.

This clonotype has more than one count but fewer than ten. The J gene is TRBJ2-7, the V gene TRBV7-3; 9 positions agree with TRBD2. Germline trimming cut 5 bases from V and 4 bases from J; bases unmatched to any gene: 9. Germline values: CDR1 SGHTA, CDR2 FQGTGA. The CDR3 totals 15 residues. CDR3 residues: CASSVNSGSWYEQYF. DNA of the CDR3: TGTGCCAGCAGCGTTAATAGCGGGAGCTGGTACGAGCAGTACTTC. Combining the CDR3 with reference TRBV7-3 and TRBJ2-7 gives the whole variable domain GAGVSQTPSNKVTEKGKYVELRCDPISGHTALYWYRQSLGQGPEFLIYFQGTGAADDSGLPNDRFFAVRPEGSVSTLKIQRTERGDSAVYLCASSVNSGSWYEQYFGPGTRLTVT.

This clonotype has at least ten counts. This CDR3 reads CSASRNVETFSPLHF. CDR3 nucleotide sequence: TGCAGTGCCTCGAGGAATGTCGAGACTTTCTCACCCCTCCACTTT. V and J are TRBV20-1 and TRBJ1-6; no definite D call. Trimming shortened V by 6 bases and J by 10 bases, and 22 bases separated the two germline ends. The CDR3 spans 15 residues. Germline-derived CDR1 and CDR2 are DFQATT and SNEGSKA (reference sequence).

This clonotype was picked up many times. CDR3 sequence: CASSKGGRGEKLFF. CDR3 nucleotide sequence: TGTGCCAGCAGCAAAGGGGGGAGAGGTGAAAAACTGTTTTTT. The chain is built from TRBV27 and TRBJ1-4, with TRBD1 as a possible D gene (6 bases). Deletions cut 6 bases from V and 7 bases from J, with 15 bases between. Germline-derived CDR1 and CDR2 are MNHEY and SMNVEV (reference sequence). The CDR3 runs 14 residues.

This clonotype was observed at least ten times. The chain recombines TRBV2 with TRBJ2-1; D remains unclear. V lost 4 bases to trimming and J lost 0 bases, with 4 bases between them. Germline lookup yields CDR1 SNHLY and CDR2 FYNNEI. CDR3 length equals 13 residues. The CDR3 DNA sequence: TGTGCCAGCAGTGTTAACTCCTACAATGAGCAGTTCTTC. Translation: CASSVNSYNEQFF.

This clonotype was recorded many times. The chain couples TRBV5-1 to TRBJ2-1; TRBD2 might be the D (6 bases). The CDR3 sequence is 16 residues long. Trimming took 4 bases from V and 4 from J, leaving 18 bases between them. Germline lookup yields CDR1 SGHRS and CDR2 YFSETQ. The CDR3 is CASSPGPGGNYNEQFF. The CDR3 nucleotides read TGCGCCAGCAGCCCGGGTCCCGGGGGAAATTACAATGAGCAGTTCTTC.

This chain links TRBV28 with TRBJ1-1; no firm D call. V dropped 2 bases and J dropped 1 base, with 5 bases sitting between them. The length of the CDR3 is 13 residues. The germline V gene has CDR1 MDHEN and CDR2 SYDVKM. CDR3 DNA: TGTGCCAGCAGTTTAGGGTGGAACACTGAAGCTTTCTTT. It is translated as CASSLGWNTEAFF.

This clonotype was seen at least ten times. J is TRBJ2-3 and V is TRBV5-1; no definite D call. The V gene lost 5 bases and the J gene lost 0 bases, with 10 bases spanning the gap. The germline CDR1 and CDR2 sequences are SGHRS and YFSETQ. The CDR3 is 14 residues long. In nucleotides, the CDR3 is TGCGCCAGCAGAATTGCCTTTAGCACAGATACGCAGTATTTT. It specifies CASRIAFSTDTQYF. The full variable domain, rest sourced from reference TRBV5-1 and TRBJ2-3, is KAGVTQTPRYLIKTRGQQVTLSCSPISGHRSVSWYQQTPGQGLQFLFEYFSETQRNKGNFPGRFSGRQFSNSRSEMNVSTLELGDSALYLCASRIAFSTDTQYFGPGTRLTVL.

There are many counts of this clonotype. This CDR3 is CASSLAGAINYGYTF. DNA for the CDR3: TGTGCCAGCAGCTTAGCAGGGGCGATAAACTATGGCTACACCTTC. V gene TRBV7-2 combines with J gene TRBJ1-2; maybe TRBD1 (5 bases). V was cut by 0 bases and J by 2 bases, with 10 bases left in between. This CDR3 has 15 residues. Germline V gene sequence: CDR1 SGHTA, CDR2 FQGNSA.

This clonotype has ten or more counts. The chain couples TRBV12-3 or TRBV12-4 to TRBJ2-7; 10 bases agree with TRBD2. This CDR3 contains 14 residues. With V trimmed by 7 bases and J by 7 bases, 10 bases remained unmatched. The CDR3 sequence: CASKTSGKTGEQYF. The CDR3 nucleotides are TGTGCCAGCAAAACTAGCGGGAAGACAGGAGAGCAGTACTTC.

This clonotype was seen ten or more times. The rearrangement links TRBV12-3 or TRBV12-4 to TRBJ1-2; D is ambiguous. This CDR3 region has 14 residues. V lost 1 base, J lost 5 bases, and 11 bases lay in between. The DNA of the CDR3 is TGTGCCAGCAGTTTAGGGGGAACGGAGTATGGCTACACCTTC. Its protein is CASSLGGTEYGYTF.

This clonotype was found many times. The chain uses TRBV10-3 and TRBJ1-4, with TRBD1 as a possible D gene (5 bases). V was pared by 0 bases and J by 7 bases, with 24 bases between. Germline-derived CDR1 and CDR2 are ENHRY and SYGVKD. The CDR3 is 19 amino acids. The CDR3 sequence is CAISESGDRGRLMIEKLFF. In nucleotides, the CDR3 is TGTGCCATCAGTGAGTCGGGCGATAGGGGAAGGCTAATGATTGAAAAACTGTTTTTT.

This clonotype was picked up many times. The rearrangement uses TRBV28 and TRBJ2-3; 10 bases are shared with TRBD1. The length of the CDR3 is 15 residues. Germline CDR1 MDHEN, CDR2 SYDVKM. The J segment lost 3 bases and the V segment lost 6 bases, leaving 6 bases of the junction unmatched. The CDR3 loop reads CASSSRQGATDTQYF. The CDR3 coding sequence is TGTGCCAGCAGCTCTAGACAGGGGGCAACAGATACGCAGTATTTT.

Many counts were recorded for this clonotype. The J gene is TRBJ1-4, the V gene TRBV5-1; D remains ambiguous. Germline V lookup: CDR1 SGHRS, CDR2 YFSETQ. Trimming left V 1 base short and J 8 bases short, with 15 bases between. The CDR3 contains 15 residues. The CDR3 is CASSLMGTGEEKLFF. CDR3 nucleotide sequence: TGCGCCAGCAGCTTGATGGGCACTGGGGAAGAAAAACTGTTTTTT.

As concerns this clonotype: A much larger clonotype is one base distant, so this may be a read error. CDR3 amino acids: CASSQRAGVPVTYNEQFF. The CDR3 region has the DNA TGTGCCAGCAGCCAAAGGGCGGGAGTGCCCGTAACCTACAATGAGCAGTTCTTC. J is TRBJ2-1 and V is TRBV3-1; 7 bases map to TRBD2. Unmatched junction bases numbered 12, after V lost 2 bases and J lost 2 bases. Germline V lookup: CDR1 LGHDT, CDR2 YNNKEL (reference sequence). The CDR3 sequence is 18 residues long.

This clonotype was picked up many times. This chain joins TRBV12-3 or TRBV12-4 and TRBJ2-7; D gene ambiguous. This CDR3 has 13 amino acids. V lost 3 bases, J lost 7 bases, and 13 bases lay in between. As DNA, the CDR3 is TGTGCCAGCAGTTTTTCTTCCTTGGGGGAGCAGTACTTC. This encodes CASSFSSLGEQYF.